This record concerns one TCR beta chain sequence. Its antigen is currently unknown. This specimen comes from a study of OX40 agonist ivuxolimab in advanced cancers. Across the whole study: Averaging about 60 years in age, with a range of roughly 20 to 79, the cohort was approximately 83% male.

Whole-study results and caveats: In the 0.1 to 3.0 mg/kg range, CD4+ and CD8+ blood T cells had expanded clonally by week 6. Expanded clones belonging to CD8+ T cells outnumbered, on average, those of CD4+.

Losses at the gene ends were 3 bases for V and 5 bases for J; bases not matched to a gene: 5. The germline V gene encodes CDR1 SGHAT and CDR2 FQNNGV. The CDR3 has 15 residues. This table comes from immunoSEQ multiplex PCR, and its TCRdb copy is limited to in-frame clones, with some not included. This sample has tens of thousands of clones, with 70% to 85% found just once. Sampling of blood occurred at baseline, cycle 4 day 1, and cycle 7 day 1. The source of this sequence is an adult with an advanced solid tumor such as melanoma, head and neck, liver or kidney cancer. Here the sequenced sample was CD4+ or CD8+ T cells sorted from blood, taken in a trial of the OX40 agonist ivuxolimab. The V call is TRBV11-2, the J call TRBJ2-3; 10 nucleotides agree with TRBD2. The CDR3 DNA reads TGTGCCAGCAGCTTGGGTAGCGGGGGGATAGATACGCAGTATTTT. Encoded protein: CASSLGSGGIDTQYF.